This T cell receptor (beta chain) originates from a study of cytomegalovirus exposure and HLA in healthy donors. Whole-study context: Earlier, almost 120 million unique TCR beta sequences were recovered from approximately 180 million T cells by an analysis. Study-level results: The study flagged some 180 TCR beta chains as cytomegalovirus-associated.

Everyone who donated was a healthy bone marrow donor. The primer mix had 60 Vbeta and 13 Jbeta primers. Sequencing used immunoSEQ multiplex PCR; TCRdb keeps in-frame clones, though not all of them. Of under 150,000 clones listed, roughly 67% were seen once; the top ten hold about 8.6%. Per germline, CDR1 WSHSY and CDR2 SAAADI. CDR3 length equals 15 residues. Trimming pared 6 bases from V and 2 bases from J, leaving 11 bases between. About this clone itself: Its matching antigen is unknown.

Sequencing was carried out using PBMCs. This receptor was identified in a man in his late teens or twenties in good health and CMV-seropositive. V is TRBV10-2 and J is TRBJ2-6; possible D gene TRBD1, 5 bases. CDR3 bases: TGCGCCAGCAGCCCACAGGTGGCTGGGGCCAACGTCCTGACTTTC. Translated, it gives CASSPQVAGANVLTF.